This passage covers 26 T cell receptor beta chains from one sample sequenced in a study of glioma-infiltrating T cells after dendritic cell vaccination. Libraries were prepared by immunoSEQ multiplex PCR; TCRdb keeps only in-frame clonotypes and omits some of them. This table has about 110,000 clones, 85% to 90% appearing once. Sample time point: after dendritic cell vaccination, including at tumor progression/relapse. Sequenced here: blood, sampled after dendritic cell vaccination. These receptors all stem from a human donor with glioblastoma.

Comments on this clone: One end of the junction is discordant with germline, which a read error may explain. The chain employs TRBV5-1 and TRBJ1-5, with 9 bases lining up with TRBD1. The CDR3 totals 14 residues. Germline V gene lookup returns CDR1 SGHRS and CDR2 YFSETQ. In nucleotides, the CDR3 is TGCGCCAGCAGCATTGGACAGGGGAATCAACCCCAGCATTTT. Protein sequence: CASSIGQGNQPQHF.

V usage is TRBV21-1 and J usage is TRBJ1-2; the DNA was not used to check the table's D call, TRBD1. TRBV21-1 is marked as a pseudogene. The CDR3 is 12 residues long. In DNA form, the CDR3 reads TGTGCCACTCCGTGGGCGAACTATGGCTACACCTTC. Its translation: CATPWANYGYTF.

A note on this clone: Other DNA sequences from this sample encode an identical CDR3 as well. The chain combines TRBV30 with TRBJ2-3; 10 positions match TRBD2. This CDR3 comprises 15 residues. Germline-derived CDR1 and CDR2 are GTSNPN and SVGIG (reference sequence). With V trimmed by 0 bases and J by 5 bases, 5 bases remained unmatched. CDR3 nucleotide sequence: TGTGCCTGGAGTGTAGGGCTAGCGGGGGTAGATACGCAGTATTTT. This gives the protein CAWSVGLAGVDTQYF.

The CDR3 nucleotides read TGTGCCAGCAGTCGGGGACTAGACGCAAACATTCAGTACTTC. This translates into CASSRGLDANIQYF. This chain links TRBV7-8 with TRBJ2-4; 8 bases map to TRBD2. CDR1 and CDR2 (germline): SGHVS, FQNEAQ. The CDR3 contains 14 residues. V lost 6 bases and J lost 6; bases outside the gene matches: 7.

This clone was picked up a small number of times. The genes are TRBV6-1 and TRBJ1-2; D might be TRBD1 (5 bases). The V end was cut by 0 bases, the J end by 7 bases, with 9 bases between. CDR1 MNHNS and CDR2 SASEGT come from the germline V gene. This CDR3 is 13 amino acids long. The CDR3 loop is CASSEARAVGYTF. The CDR3 DNA is TGTGCCAGCAGTGAAGCCAGGGCCGTTGGCTACACCTTC.

J is TRBJ2-1 and V is TRBV5-1, with 7 bases lining up with TRBD2. Germline lookup yields CDR1 SGHRS and CDR2 YFSETQ. The J segment lost 8 bases and the V segment lost 4 bases, leaving 9 bases of the junction unmatched. This CDR3 spans 14 amino acids. The CDR3 nucleotides read TGCGCCAGCAGCCCTCTGACTAGCTCGGATGAGCAGTTCTTC. This translates into CASSPLTSSDEQFF.

This clone occurred once. The V call is TRBV6-1, the J call TRBJ2-7; 9 bases fit TRBD1. The CDR3 is 13 residues long. The junction had 9 bases not matched to a gene; V was cut back by 9 bases and J by 6 bases. The germline V gene has CDR1 MNHNS and CDR2 SASEGT. Written as DNA, the CDR3 is TGTGCCAGTAGTAGGGGACAGGGTGGCGAGCAGTACTTC. Its translation: CASSRGQGGEQYF.

V and J are TRBV5-6 and TRBJ1-2; tentative D call: TRBD1 (5 bases). The CDR3 is 14 amino acids. The V gene lost 3 bases and the J gene lost 3 bases, with 12 bases spanning the gap. Looked up from germline, CDR1 is SGHDT and CDR2 is YYEEEE. CDR3 bases: TGTGCCAGCAGCTGGCAGGGTTTGGACTATGGCTACACCTTC. Translating gives CASSWQGLDYGYTF.

This clone showed up just once. The V and J genes are TRBV2 and TRBJ2-7; D gene uncertain. The CDR3 is made up of 14 amino acids. V dropped 6 bases and J dropped 0 bases, with 12 bases sitting between them. Per germline, CDR1 SNHLY and CDR2 FYNNEI. The CDR3 is CASSLTVSSYEQYF. The CDR3 DNA sequence: TGTGCCAGCAGCCTTACAGTATCCTCCTACGAGCAGTACTTC.

The chain links TRBV4-1 to TRBJ2-5; 10 bases are shared with TRBD2. Per germline, CDR1 MGHRA and CDR2 YSYEKL. CDR3 size: 17 residues. J gave up 4 bases and V 1 base, and 9 bases lay outside the gene matches. CDR3 nucleotides: TGCGCCAGCAGCCAAGTTACTAGCGGGACGAGAGGAGAGACCCAGTACTTC. Translated, it gives CASSQVTSGTRGETQYF.

This CDR3 is CASSAGASGGNTQYF. The CDR3 DNA sequence: TGTGCCAGCAGTGCAGGGGCTAGCGGGGGAAATACGCAGTATTTT. The chain combines TRBV6-4 with TRBJ2-3; 10 positions agree with TRBD2. The V segment lost 4 bases and the J segment 7 bases; nucleotides outside the gene matches: 8. CDR3 length: 15 amino acids. Germline V gives CDR1 MRHNA, CDR2 SNTAGT.

The chain carries TRBV27 and TRBJ2-7, with 8 positions matching TRBD1. CDR3 length: 15 residues. CDR1 is MNHEY and CDR2 is SMNVEV in the germline V gene (reference sequence). Losses at the gene ends were 3 bases for V and 3 bases for J; bases not matched to a gene: 7. CDR3 DNA: TGTGCCAGCAGTTTGGGGTCAGGGGGCTTCTACGAGCAGTACTTC. Encoded protein: CASSLGSGGFYEQYF.

The chain is built from TRBV15 and TRBJ2-1; TRBD2 matches 11 bases. The germline gives CDR1 LNHNV, CDR2 YYDKDF (reference sequence). CDR3 length: 16 residues. J lost 7 bases, V lost 4 bases, and 9 bases had no gene match. This CDR3 is CATSTLSSGGYNEQFF. In DNA, the CDR3 is TGTGCCACCAGCACATTATCTAGCGGGGGGTATAATGAGCAGTTCTTC. The entire variable domain, with the rest obtained from reference TRBV15 and TRBJ2-1, is as follows: DAMVIQNPRYQVTQFGKPVTLSCSQTLNHNVMYWYQQKSSQAPKLLFHYYDKDFNNEADTPDNFQSRRPNTSFCFLDIRSPGLGDTAMYLCATSTLSSGGYNEQFFGPGTRLTVL.

This chain joins TRBV5-1 and TRBJ2-7, with TRBD2 identical over 10 bases. V was clipped by 0 bases and J by 3 bases; unmatched bases: 3. The CDR3 has 15 amino acids. From germline, CDR1 is SGHRS and CDR2 YFSETQ. CDR3 DNA: TGCGCCAGCAGCTTGGCGGCTAGCGGGGGCTACGAGCAGTACTTC. Translation: CASSLAASGGYEQYF.

The rearrangement uses TRBV21-1 and TRBJ1-5; the DNA was not compared with TRBD1, the D call given in the table. TRBV21-1 is deemed a pseudogene. The CDR3 sequence is 16 residues long. DNA of the CDR3: TGTGCCAGCAGCAACCGGGACAGGGGAAGCAATCAGCCCCAGCATTTT. Protein sequence: CASSNRDRGSNQPQHF.

V and J are TRBV6-4 and TRBJ1-5; 8 bases match TRBD1. Germline CDR1 is MRHNA and CDR2 is SNTAGT. The CDR3 consists of 13 residues. V shed 2 bases and J 7 bases; nucleotides not matched to a gene: 1. The CDR3, as DNA: TGTGCCAGCAGTGACCAGGGGGCACAGCCCCAGCATTTT. Protein product: CASSDQGAQPQHF.

This chain links TRBV15 with TRBJ2-7; no clear D. Germline-derived CDR1 and CDR2 are LNHNV and YYDKDF (reference sequence). The ends were cut back, 1 base at V and 4 bases at J, with 14 bases in the middle. The CDR3 is 15 residues long. The CDR3 nucleotides are TGTGCCACCAGCAGAGGGAATACTAATACATACGAGCAGTACTTC. Its protein is CATSRGNTNTYEQYF.

The chain links TRBV10-3 to TRBJ1-5; the D gene is possibly TRBD1 (5 bases). The CDR3 consists of 15 residues. V was pared by 0 bases and J by 4 bases, with 10 bases between. CDR1 ENHRY and CDR2 SYGVKD come from the germline V gene. The CDR3 sequence: CAISESGGWNQPQHF. As DNA, the CDR3 is TGTGCCATCAGTGAGTCCGGGGGGTGGAATCAGCCCCAGCATTTT.

The gene calls are TRBV7-3 and TRBJ2-2, with TRBD1 identical over 7 bases. Germline V gives CDR1 SGHTA, CDR2 FQGTGA. The CDR3 runs to 16 residues. V was clipped by 5 bases and J by 1 base; unmatched bases: 7. CDR3 sequence (DNA): TGTGCCAGCAGCCCGCAAGGGACAGAGAACACCGGGGAGCTGTTTTTT. The encoded protein is CASSPQGTENTGELFF.

V is TRBV6-5 and J is TRBJ2-3; 8 bases align to TRBD1. The V gene's germline CDR1 is MNHEY and CDR2 SVGAGI. With V trimmed by 6 bases and J by 2 bases, 4 bases remained unmatched. The CDR3 consists of 14 residues. CDR3 in DNA: TGTGCCAGCAGGGACAGGGACGTCACAGATACGCAGTATTTT. Protein: CASRDRDVTDTQYF.

The chain has TRBV19 and TRBJ1-6; 10 positions match TRBD1. Losses at the gene ends were 6 bases for V and 7 bases for J; bases not matched to a gene: 6. This CDR3 has 15 amino acids. Germline V gene data show CDR1 as LNHDA and CDR2 as SQIVND (reference sequence). CDR3 sequence: CASRRPGQGNSPLHF. The CDR3 nucleotides read TGTGCCAGTAGACGCCCGGGACAGGGGAATTCACCCCTCCACTTT. Full variable domain (rest looked up from reference TRBV19 and TRBJ1-6): DGGITQSPKYLFRKEGQNVTLSCEQNLNHDAMYWYRQDPGQGLRLIYYSQIVNDFQKGDIAEGYSVSREKKESFPLTVTSAQKNPTAFYLCASRRPGQGNSPLHFGNGTRLTVT.

This clone has a single count. V and J are TRBV2 and TRBJ1-1, with D uncertain. Germline V gene sequence: CDR1 SNHLY, CDR2 FYNNEI. The CDR3 consists of 13 residues. CDR3 in amino acids: CGTSGYQNTEAFF. As DNA, the CDR3 is TGTGGAACGAGCGGGTATCAGAACACTGAAGCTTTCTTT.

This chain connects TRBV18 to TRBJ2-5, with D maybe TRBD1 (5 bases). CDR1 is KGHSH, CDR2 LQKENI, per germline. The CDR3 spans 11 residues. The V gene lost 6 bases and the J gene lost 7 bases, with 9 bases spanning the gap. CDR3 region: CASSADRTQYF. The CDR3 coding sequence is TGTGCCAGCTCGGCTGACAGGACCCAGTACTTC.

The CDR3 protein is CASSRYYEQYF. The CDR3 coding sequence is TGTGCCAGCAGCCGGTACTACGAGCAGTACTTC. The chain recombines TRBV5-6 with TRBJ2-5; no clear D gene. Gene TRBJ2-7 matches the end of the DNA better, so the J call may be wrong. CDR3 length: 11 amino acids. Germline lookup yields CDR1 SGHDT and CDR2 YYEEEE.

The gene calls are TRBV2 and TRBJ1-5, with D perhaps matching TRBD1 (5 bases). Germline values: CDR1 SNHLY, CDR2 FYNNEI. V lost 9 bases to trimming and J lost 1 base, with 7 bases between them. This CDR3 region has 12 residues. The CDR3 loop is CARRQSNQPQHF. DNA for the CDR3: TGTGCCAGAAGACAGAGCAATCAGCCCCAGCATTTT.

The chain recombines TRBV7-3 with TRBJ2-1, with D maybe TRBD1 (6 bases). CDR1 is SGHTA and CDR2 is FQGTGA in the germline V gene. This CDR3 contains 14 residues. With 2 bases removed from V and 10 bases from J, the gap between germline ends came to 15 bases. CDR3 loop: CASSLGYLQGEQFF. DNA for the CDR3: TGTGCCAGCAGCTTAGGGTATCTCCAGGGGGAGCAGTTCTTC.